This T cell receptor beta chain was captured in a study of blood T cell repertoires in COVID-19. Study-wide context: The United States, Italy and Spain were the sources of the acute and convalescent COVID-19 samples.

TCRdb keeps only in-frame clones here, not all; method: immunoSEQ multiplex PCR. The sample records approximately 200,000 clones, about 85% being singletons. Participants spanned ages about 18 to 100 years and resided in about two dozen US areas. Recovered status in Cohort 3 required two negative PCRs, clearance, or symptom resolution. This clone appeared a single time. This TCR was recovered from a man aged 40-55 years who had recovered from COVID-19. The specimen was PBMCs or T cells enriched from blood (not recorded which).

CDR3 DNA sequence: TGTGCCAGCAGTTACTTGGCTTTTTGGGAGCTGTTTTTT. Protein product: CASSYLAFWELFF. This rearrangement joins TRBV6-2 or TRBV6-3 to TRBJ2-2; D gene ambiguous. There are 13 residues in the CDR3. V was cut by 1 base and J by 9 bases, with 9 bases left in between. Germline-derived CDR1 and CDR2 are MNHEY and SVGEGT.